This TCR beta chain was identified during a study of T cells in localized non-small cell lung cancer. Measured with immunoSEQ multiplex PCR; TCRdb has only the in-frame clones, and not every one. This sample has approximately 28,000 clones, with 80% to 95% found just once. Concerning this clone itself: As yet, its antigen is unknown.

General study results and limits: For the top 100 tumor clones, a median around 61 also appeared in adjacent lung. Among the tissues sampled, uninvolved adjacent lung had the highest T cell clonality, above tumor.

V was cut by 0 bases and J by 4 bases, with 10 bases left in between. Per germline, CDR1 MNHEY and CDR2 SVGAGI. The CDR3 extends over 15 amino acids. The chain couples TRBV6-5 to TRBJ1-5, with unresolved D. The sample here was peripheral blood, taken before any cancer treatment. This clonotype was sampled from a female donor of 60 years or more with stage I lung adenocarcinoma. CDR3: CASSYSQVGNQPQHF. The CDR3 bases are TGTGCCAGCAGTTACTCCCAGGTCGGTAATCAGCCCCAGCATTTT.